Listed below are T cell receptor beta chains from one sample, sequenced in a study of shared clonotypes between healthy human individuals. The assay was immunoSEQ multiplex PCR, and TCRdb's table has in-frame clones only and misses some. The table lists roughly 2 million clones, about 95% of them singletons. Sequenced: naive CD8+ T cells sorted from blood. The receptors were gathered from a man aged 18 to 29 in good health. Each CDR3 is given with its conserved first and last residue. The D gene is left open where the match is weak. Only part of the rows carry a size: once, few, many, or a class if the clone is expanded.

DNA: TGTGCCAGCAGCTTAGAACTGGCGAACACCGGGGAGCTGTTTTTT
CDR3: CASSLELANTGELFF
size: .
V: TRBV7-6
J: TRBJ2-2
D: .

DNA: TGTGCCAGCAGCCAAGTGGCAGTTTACTACGAGCAGTACTTC
CDR3: CASSQVAVYYEQYF
size: .
V: TRBV14
J: TRBJ2-7
D: .

DNA: TGTGCCAGCAGTCCCCGGACCGATTACAATGAGCAGTTCTTC
CDR3: CASSPRTDYNEQFF
size: .
V: TRBV27
J: TRBJ2-1
D: .

DNA: TGCAGCGTTGAAATCGGTAGCTTTGACGGGGAGCTGTTTTTT
CDR3: CSVEIGSFDGELFF
size: .
V: TRBV29-1
J: TRBJ2-2
D: .

DNA: TGTGCCAGCAGCCATTCGACAGGGAGTGACTACGAGCAGTACTTC
CDR3: CASSHSTGSDYEQYF
size: .
V: TRBV5-6
J: TRBJ2-7
D: TRBD1

DNA: TGTGCCAGCAGTATGGGGACAGGCGAGCAGTTCTTC
CDR3: CASSMGTGEQFF
size: .
V: TRBV27
J: TRBJ2-1
D: TRBD1

DNA: TGCGCCAGCAGCCAGAGACAGAACACCGGGGAGCTGTTTTTT
CDR3: CASSQRQNTGELFF
size: .
V: TRBV4-1
J: TRBJ2-2
D: .

DNA: TGTGCCAGCAGTGAGACAGGGGTCTGGAACTATGGCTACACCTTC
CDR3: CASSETGVWNYGYTF
size: .
V: TRBV25-1
J: TRBJ1-2
D: TRBD1

DNA: TGCACCAGCAGCCAAGAGGTCGGACAAATCCGCTACGAGCAGTACTTC
CDR3: CTSSQEVGQIRYEQYF
size: .
V: TRBV1
J: TRBJ2-7
D: .

DNA: TGTGCCAGCAGTTTCTCGGACACTTATGAAGCTTTCTTT
CDR3: CASSFSDTYEAFF
size: .
V: TRBV27
J: TRBJ1-1
D: .

DNA: TGCGCCAGCAGCCCTGGGGCAGGGAACACCGGGGAGCTGTTTTTT
CDR3: CASSPGAGNTGELFF
size: .
V: TRBV4-3
J: TRBJ2-2
D: .

DNA: TGTGCCAGCATTCCGGTAGGGGGCTCTCAGCCCCAGCATTTT
CDR3: CASIPVGGSQPQHF
size: .
V: TRBV6-1
J: TRBJ1-5
D: TRBD1

DNA: TGTGCCAGCAGTTACTCGACTAGCGGTGGGGGTAATGAGCAGTTCTTC
CDR3: CASSYSTSGGGNEQFF
size: .
V: TRBV6-5
J: TRBJ2-1
D: TRBD2

DNA: TGTGCCAGCAGTGAAGCCCAGGGGATAACTGAAGCTTTCTTT
CDR3: CASSEAQGITEAFF
size: .
V: TRBV6-1
J: TRBJ1-1
D: .

DNA: TGTGCCAGCAGCTTAGCCGCCCTGGGGATTGGGGACAGCCTTAAGAAGACGCAGTATTTT
CDR3: CASSLAALGIGDSLKKTQYF
size: once
V: TRBV7-8
J: TRBJ2-3
D: TRBD1

DNA: TGTGCCAGCAGCCCGGGACCGGTATATGGCTACACCTTC
CDR3: CASSPGPVYGYTF
size: .
V: TRBV7-2
J: TRBJ1-2
D: .

DNA: TGTGCCAGCAGTTTTGGAGGGATCGCCGGGGAGCTGTTTTTT
CDR3: CASSFGGIAGELFF
size: .
V: TRBV27
J: TRBJ2-2
D: .

DNA: TGTGCCAGCAGTTACATAGCGGGAGAATACGAGCAGTACTTC
CDR3: CASSYIAGEYEQYF
size: .
V: TRBV6-5
J: TRBJ2-7
D: TRBD2

DNA: TGTGCCAGCAGCTTTTCCCCCCACGAGCAGTACTTC
CDR3: CASSFSPHEQYF
size: .
V: TRBV7-6
J: TRBJ2-7
D: .

DNA: TGCGCCAGCAGCCAAACTAGCGGGTTATACACCGGGGAGCTGTTTTTT
CDR3: CASSQTSGLYTGELFF
size: .
V: TRBV4-3
J: TRBJ2-2
D: TRBD2

DNA: TGCGCCAGCAGTGAGTCGGTGGGGACATCCTACGAGCAGTACTTC
CDR3: CASSESVGTSYEQYF
size: once
V: TRBV10-1
J: TRBJ2-7
D: .

DNA: TGTGCCAGCAGCCAATCGCTCAGTCTTAGCAATCAGCCCCAGCATTTT
CDR3: CASSQSLSLSNQPQHF
size: few
V: TRBV16
J: TRBJ1-5
D: .

DNA: TGTGCCAGCAGCCCAGCCCGGGACAGGGCATCGGGGGGCTACACCTTC
CDR3: CASSPARDRASGGYTF
size: .
V: TRBV7-2
J: TRBJ1-2
D: TRBD1

DNA: TGTGCCAGCAGTCAGGCCCCCCGGGACAGGTGGTACTTC
CDR3: CASSQAPRDRWYF
size: .
V: TRBV6-5
J: TRBJ2-7
D: TRBD1

DNA: TGTGCCAGCAGCTTGGGGGTTTATACCAGCTACAATGAGCAGTTCTTC
CDR3: CASSLGVYTSYNEQFF
size: .
V: TRBV5-4
J: TRBJ2-1
D: .

DNA: TGTGCCAGCAGTGACGGGTCCGGAGAGTTCTTC
CDR3: CASSDGSGEFF
size: .
V: TRBV2
J: TRBJ2-1
D: .

DNA: TGTGCCAGTAACATAGTCTACAGGGTCCACTACGAGCAGTACTTC
CDR3: CASNIVYRVHYEQYF
size: .
V: TRBV19
J: TRBJ2-7
D: .

DNA: TGCGCCAGCAGCTTTGGGACCGGGACAGGGTCCGATGGCTACACCTTC
CDR3: CASSFGTGTGSDGYTF
size: .
V: TRBV5-1
J: TRBJ1-2
D: TRBD1

DNA: TGTGCCAGCAGTTTATGGGACAGATACAATGAGCAGTTCTTC
CDR3: CASSLWDRYNEQFF
size: .
V: TRBV27
J: TRBJ2-1
D: TRBD1

DNA: TGTGCCAGCAGTTTAGGTTTCTCTGATGGCACAGATACGCAGTATTTT
CDR3: CASSLGFSDGTDTQYF
size: .
V: TRBV27
J: TRBJ2-3
D: .

DNA: TGTGCCAGCAGCTTACTTGATGAAAAACTGTTTTTT
CDR3: CASSLLDEKLFF
size: once
V: TRBV7-9
J: TRBJ1-4
D: .

DNA: TGCAGCGGTTACAGGGTGGACACTGAAGCTTTCTTT
CDR3: CSGYRVDTEAFF
size: .
V: TRBV29-1
J: TRBJ1-1
D: .

DNA: TGTGCCAGCAGCCAACCGACAGGAGACTATGGCTACACCTTC
CDR3: CASSQPTGDYGYTF
size: once
V: TRBV4-2
J: TRBJ1-2
D: .

DNA: TGTGCCACCAGCAGACCTGACAGGGGCGAGCAGTACTTC
CDR3: CATSRPDRGEQYF
size: .
V: TRBV15
J: TRBJ2-7
D: TRBD1

DNA: TGCGCCAGCAGCCAAGATGGGGGGGGCAGGTGGGTCACTGAAGCTTTCTTT
CDR3: CASSQDGGGRWVTEAFF
size: once
V: TRBV4-1
J: TRBJ1-1
D: .

DNA: TGTGCCAGCAGTGAGACAGACTGGAACACTGAAGCTTTCTTT
CDR3: CASSETDWNTEAFF
size: once
V: TRBV9
J: TRBJ1-1
D: .

DNA: TGTGCCAGCAGTGAAGCTCTAGGTGGAAACACCATATATTTT
CDR3: CASSEALGGNTIYF
size: .
V: TRBV2
J: TRBJ1-3
D: .

DNA: TGTGCCAGCAGTTACTCGATACTCCCCGGGGGCACTGAAGCTTTCTTT
CDR3: CASSYSILPGGTEAFF
size: .
V: TRBV6-6
J: TRBJ1-1
D: .

DNA: TGTGCCAGTAGACAGGGAATTGAAGAGACCCAGTACTTC
CDR3: CASRQGIEETQYF
size: once
V: TRBV11-2
J: TRBJ2-5
D: TRBD1

DNA: TGTGCCAGCAGTACGAGACAGGGTCCTGGGGAGACCCAGTACTTC
CDR3: CASSTRQGPGETQYF
size: .
V: TRBV28
J: TRBJ2-5
D: TRBD1

DNA: TGTGCCAGCAGCTTAGATCCAGGGGGCGGAGGGAAGGGCTACACCTTC
CDR3: CASSLDPGGGGKGYTF
size: few
V: TRBV11-2
J: TRBJ1-2
D: TRBD1

DNA: TGTGCCAGCAGTTACGGGGCAGATTCCGGGGAGCTGTTTTTT
CDR3: CASSYGADSGELFF
size: .
V: TRBV6-5
J: TRBJ2-2
D: .

DNA: TGTGCCAGCAGTGAATGGTCTAGCGGGGACACAGATACGCAGTATTTT
CDR3: CASSEWSSGDTDTQYF
size: .
V: TRBV2
J: TRBJ2-3
D: TRBD2

DNA: TGTGCCAGCAGCCAAGGGACAGGGATAAACACCGGGGAGCTGTTTTTT
CDR3: CASSQGTGINTGELFF
size: .
V: TRBV4-2
J: TRBJ2-2
D: TRBD1

DNA: TGTGCCAGCAGCCTCGACAGGGGGCCCTACGAGCAGTACTTC
CDR3: CASSLDRGPYEQYF
size: .
V: TRBV5-4
J: TRBJ2-7
D: TRBD1

DNA: TGCGCCAGCAGCCAAGATACTAAATGGGCTAGGCACCCTAATGAAAAACTGTTTTTT
CDR3: CASSQDTKWARHPNEKLFF
size: .
V: TRBV4-1
J: TRBJ1-4
D: .

DNA: TGCGCCAGCAGCCAAGAATCACAGGGGGCCTACGAGCAGTACTTC
CDR3: CASSQESQGAYEQYF
size: .
V: TRBV4-3
J: TRBJ2-7
D: TRBD1

DNA: TGTGCCAGTAGAGAGGGGGCACACTACGAGCAGTACTTC
CDR3: CASREGAHYEQYF
size: .
V: TRBV19
J: TRBJ2-7
D: TRBD1

DNA: TGTGCCAGCAGCTGGGACAGTAGCTCCTACGAGCAGTACTTC
CDR3: CASSWDSSSYEQYF
size: .
V: TRBV7-9
J: TRBJ2-7
D: TRBD1

DNA: TGTGCCAGCAGCCAAACGGCGGGGGGAGAGACCCAGTACTTC
CDR3: CASSQTAGGETQYF
size: once
V: TRBV16
J: TRBJ2-5
D: TRBD2

DNA: TGTGCCAGCAGTCCTACCGAACCATATACTCAGCCCCAGCATTTT
CDR3: CASSPTEPYTQPQHF
size: .
V: TRBV27
J: TRBJ1-5
D: .

DNA: TGTGCCAGCAGCATAGAGGGGGGCAATTCACCCCTCCACTTT
CDR3: CASSIEGGNSPLHF
size: .
V: TRBV27
J: TRBJ1-6
D: .

DNA: TGCAGCGTTGAAGATATTCCCCTGAAGTTCGCGGGAGGGGCCTACAATGAGCAGTTCTTC
CDR3: CSVEDIPLKFAGGAYNEQFF
size: .
V: TRBV29-1
J: TRBJ2-1
D: TRBD2